The 28 T cell receptor beta chains below were found in one sample sequenced in a study of blood T cell repertoires in COVID-19. The data were produced by immunoSEQ multiplex PCR, yet TCRdb's version contains in-frame clones alone and is incomplete. This table has 80,000 to 100,000 clones, 80% appearing once. The sample taken for sequencing was peripheral blood. These receptors originate from a man aged 50 to 59 who had recovered from COVID-19.

The rearrangement uses TRBV7-2 and TRBJ2-1, with 8 bases aligning to TRBD2. From germline, CDR1 is SGHTA and CDR2 FQGNSA. The J segment lost 4 bases and the V segment lost 3 bases, leaving 2 bases of the junction unmatched. There are 14 residues in the CDR3. The CDR3 sequence: CASSLRGAYNEQFF. The CDR3 DNA reads as TGTGCCAGCAGCTTGCGGGGGGCGTACAATGAGCAGTTCTTC.

The chain's CDR3 is CASSVSGRLTGELFF. The CDR3 bases are TGTGCCAGCAGCGTTAGCGGGAGGCTGACCGGGGAGCTGTTTTTT. V is TRBV7-2 and J is TRBJ2-2; TRBD2 agrees at 10 bases. V was clipped by 5 bases and J by 5 bases; unmatched bases: 5. The CDR3 consists of 15 residues. Germline CDR1 is SGHTA and CDR2 is FQGNSA.

This clone was observed once. V gene TRBV9 combines with J gene TRBJ2-3; 8 positions agree with TRBD1. The length of the CDR3 is 16 residues. The V segment lost 0 bases and the J segment 0 bases; nucleotides outside the gene matches: 3. The germline CDR1 and CDR2 sequences are SGDLS and YYNGEE. The CDR3 sequence: CASSVGWTGSTDTQYF. CDR3 sequence (DNA): TGTGCCAGCAGCGTAGGATGGACAGGGAGCACAGATACGCAGTATTTT.

The J gene is TRBJ1-1, the V gene TRBV28; D unresolved. Germline CDR1 reads MDHEN; CDR2 reads SYDVKM. The V end lost 6 bases, the J end lost 0 bases, and 11 bases lay between the germline ends. The CDR3 is 14 amino acids. The DNA of the CDR3 is TGTGCCAGCAGCCCCGTGTCAGTGAACACTGAAGCTTTCTTT. It codes for CASSPVSVNTEAFF.

The V call is TRBV9, the J call TRBJ1-4; possibly TRBD1 for D (5 bases). In germline, CDR1 is SGDLS, CDR2 YYNGEE. V was shortened by 4 bases and J by 3 bases, with 16 bases between the two germline ends. This CDR3 comprises 16 residues. Written as DNA, the CDR3 is TGTGCCAGCAGCCCCTCCTTGGGGGGAGCTAATGAAAAACTGTTTTTT. Residues: CASSPSLGGANEKLFF.

This clone was detected a few times. The V gene is TRBV2, the J gene TRBJ1-1; 8 nucleotides align to TRBD1. The CDR3 extends over 15 amino acids. The germline CDR1 and CDR2 sequences are SNHLY and FYNNEI. V was clipped by 4 bases and J by 1 base; unmatched bases: 5. The CDR3 is CASSGTGYGNTEAFF. The CDR3 nucleotides read TGTGCCAGCAGTGGGACAGGGTATGGGAACACTGAAGCTTTCTTT.

The chain combines TRBV4-1 with TRBJ2-7; 7 bases are shared with TRBD1. Germline values: CDR1 MGHRA, CDR2 YSYEKL. Trimming took 2 bases from V and 4 from J; bases not matched to a gene: 8. The CDR3 has 15 residues. This CDR3 reads CASSQNEGALYEQYF. DNA for the CDR3: TGCGCCAGCAGCCAAAACGAGGGGGCGCTTTACGAGCAGTACTTC.

The rearrangement uses TRBV7-8 and TRBJ1-4, with TRBD1 as a possible D gene (6 bases). The V end was cut by 4 bases, the J end by 4 bases, with 13 bases between. The germline V gene encodes CDR1 SGHVS and CDR2 FQNEAQ. The CDR3 runs 15 residues. The chain's CDR3 is CASSYGQTFNEKLFF. CDR3 nucleotide sequence: TGTGCCAGCAGCTATGGACAGACCTTTAATGAAAAACTGTTTTTT.

This clone was recorded only once. The chain carries TRBV3-1 (or the pseudogene TRBV3-2) and TRBJ2-7; TRBD2 matches 12 bases. The germline CDR1 and CDR2 sequences are LGHDT and YNNKEL (reference sequence). This CDR3 is built from 14 residues. V shed 5 bases, J shed 5 bases, and the junction held 4 bases outside the gene matches. CDR3 in DNA: TGTGCCAGCAGCTATCTAGCGGGGGGGCACGAGCAGTACTTC. This encodes CASSYLAGGHEQYF.

The J gene is TRBJ2-3, the V gene TRBV15; 7 bases line up with TRBD2. In germline, CDR1 is LNHNV, CDR2 YYDKDF (reference sequence). V shed 0 bases and J 0 bases; nucleotides not matched to a gene: 6. The CDR3 extends over 17 amino acids. CDR3 sequence (DNA): TGTGCCACCAGCAGAGATCCTGGGAGGGGCAGCACAGATACGCAGTATTTT. It specifies CATSRDPGRGSTDTQYF. Filled out from reference TRBV15 and TRBJ2-3, the complete variable domain reads DAMVIQNPRYQVTQFGKPVTLSCSQTLNHNVMYWYQQKSSQAPKLLFHYYDKDFNNEADTPDNFQSRRPNTSFCFLDIRSPGLGDTAMYLCATSRDPGRGSTDTQYFGPGTRLTVL.

V is TRBV18 and J is TRBJ1-1; D is unclear. Trimming took off 0 bases at V and 4 bases at J, with 12 bases between the two ends. The CDR3 loop spans 15 amino acids. The germline CDR1 and CDR2 sequences are KGHSH and LQKENI. The CDR3 region is CASSPPFLTRTEAFF. The CDR3 DNA reads TGTGCCAGCTCACCACCATTCCTTACTCGCACTGAAGCTTTCTTT.

The chain joins TRBV7-9 to TRBJ1-2; D unclear. Trimming removed 0 bases from V and 6 bases from J, with 11 bases in between. This CDR3 region has 14 residues. Germline values: CDR1 SEHNR, CDR2 FQNEAQ (reference sequence). The DNA of the CDR3 is TGTGCCAGCAGCTTAGCGGTGGGAGCGAATGGCTACACCTTC. As protein: CASSLAVGANGYTF.

This clone has ten or more counts. The chain recombines TRBV7-4 with TRBJ1-1; 8 nucleotides agree with TRBD1. Germline V gene lookup returns CDR1 SGHVT and CDR2 SQSDAQ. The CDR3 runs 16 residues. The V and J ends lost 1 base and 0 bases, in that order; junction bases with no gene match: 4. The DNA for the CDR3 is TGTGCCAGCAGCTTAGACAGGGGGATAGTGAACACTGAAGCTTTCTTT. Protein: CASSLDRGIVNTEAFF.

This rearrangement joins TRBV6-5 to TRBJ2-7; 8 bases map to TRBD1. The germline V gene encodes CDR1 MNHEY and CDR2 SVGAGI. Losses at the gene ends were 5 bases for V and 1 base for J; bases not matched to a gene: 4. CDR3 length equals 14 residues. This CDR3 reads CASSPGQGSYEQYF. CDR3 coding DNA: TGTGCCAGCAGTCCAGGACAGGGATCCTACGAGCAGTACTTC.

This chain connects TRBV3-1 (or the pseudogene TRBV3-2) to TRBJ1-4; TRBD1 agrees at 11 bases. The CDR3 is made up of 16 amino acids. V was clipped by 1 base and J by 5 bases; unmatched bases: 3. The germline V gene has CDR1 LGHDT and CDR2 YNNKEL (reference sequence). The CDR3 protein is CASSQARTGGNEKLFF. The CDR3, as DNA: TGTGCCAGCAGCCAAGCGCGGACAGGGGGCAATGAAAAACTGTTTTTT.

This clone was detected once. The chain couples TRBV5-4 to TRBJ2-3; 9 nucleotides agree with TRBD2. The V gene end was trimmed by 1 base and the J gene end by 7 bases; junction bases not matched to a gene: 4. The CDR3 sequence is 14 residues long. In germline, CDR1 is SGHNT, CDR2 YYREEE (reference sequence). CDR3 region: CASSLPAGGYTQYF. The CDR3 bases are TGTGCCAGCAGCTTGCCAGCGGGAGGTTATACGCAGTATTTT.

This clone has more than one count but fewer than ten. The chain is built from TRBV24-1 and TRBJ2-7, with 7 bases fitting TRBD1. This CDR3 has 13 amino acids. V shed 4 bases, J shed 3 bases, and the junction held 2 bases outside the gene matches. Per germline, CDR1 KGHDR and CDR2 SFDVKD. This CDR3 is CATSEQGSYEQYF. The CDR3 DNA is TGTGCCACCAGTGAACAGGGGAGCTACGAGCAGTACTTC.

The genes are TRBV27 and TRBJ1-3; TRBD1 matches 8 bases. The CDR3 extends over 12 amino acids. V gave up 3 bases and J gave up 13 bases; unmatched junction bases: 5. CDR1 is MNHEY, CDR2 SMNVEV, per germline (reference sequence). CDR3: CASSLDRESIYF. CDR3 coding DNA: TGTGCCAGCAGTTTGGACAGGGAATCGATATATTTT.

This chain links TRBV5-1 with TRBJ2-2; 8 positions match TRBD1. CDR3 length: 15 amino acids. From germline, CDR1 is SGHRS and CDR2 YFSETQ. J gave up 5 bases and V 3 bases, and 6 bases lay outside the gene matches. CDR3 region: CASSYYRGKTGELFF. The CDR3 DNA reads as TGCGCCAGCAGCTACTACAGGGGGAAGACCGGGGAGCTGTTTTTT.

This clone has just one count. The chain links TRBV7-9 to TRBJ1-2; possible D gene TRBD1, 5 bases. The V end was cut by 11 bases, the J end by 8 bases, with 24 bases between. This CDR3 is 14 amino acids long. Germline V CDR1 and CDR2: SEHNR, FQNEAQ (reference sequence). Written as DNA, the CDR3 is TGTGCCCTCCTCCCATTGAATGGGGCCGGCGGCTACACCTTC. Protein sequence: CALLPLNGAGGYTF. Complete variable domain (other parts from reference TRBV7-9 and TRBJ1-2): DTGVSQNPRHKITKRGQNVTFRCDPISEHNRLYWYRQTLGQGPEFLTYFQNEAQLEKSRLLSDRFSAERPKGSFSTLEIQRTEQGDSAMYLCALLPLNGAGGYTFGSGTRLTVV.

V and J are TRBV3-1 (or the pseudogene TRBV3-2) and TRBJ1-2, with D hard to call. Germline assignment: CDR1 LGHDT and CDR2 YNNKEL (reference sequence). This CDR3 contains 14 residues. The V gene lost 0 bases and the J gene lost 4 bases, with 9 bases spanning the gap. This CDR3 is CASSQDWQVYGYTF. The CDR3 DNA reads TGTGCCAGCAGCCAAGATTGGCAGGTCTATGGCTACACCTTC.

The genes are TRBV2 and TRBJ2-1; D is uncertain. Looked up from germline, CDR1 is SNHLY and CDR2 is FYNNEI. The ends were cut back, 6 bases at V and 12 bases at J, with 12 bases in the middle. The CDR3 has 11 amino acids. The CDR3 sequence: CASSSLSGQFF. CDR3 in DNA: TGTGCCAGCAGCTCGCTATCAGGGCAGTTCTTC.

V and J are TRBV15 and TRBJ2-7; the match to TRBD1 covers 9 bases. This CDR3 has 15 residues. Trimming removed 3 bases from V and 5 bases from J; junction bases left unmatched: 8. Germline V lookup: CDR1 LNHNV, CDR2 YYDKDF (reference sequence). The CDR3 reads CATSSFPGTGNEQYF. CDR3 sequence (DNA): TGTGCCACCAGCAGTTTCCCCGGGACAGGGAACGAGCAGTACTTC.

This clone was seen more than once but under ten times. Mismatch with germline at one junction end may stem from a read error. This rearrangement joins TRBV5-8 to TRBJ2-7; TRBD1 agrees at 7 bases. CDR3 length equals 11 residues. Germline V gives CDR1 SGHTS, CDR2 YDEGEE. The CDR3 sequence is CASSLGQGKIF. In nucleotides, the CDR3 is TGTGCCAGCAGCTTGGGACAGGGTAAGATCTTC.

This chain joins TRBV9 and TRBJ2-3, with 7 positions matching TRBD2. V lost 1 base and J lost 5; bases outside the gene matches: 4. Germline CDR1 SGDLS, CDR2 YYNGEE. The CDR3 length is 14 residues. CDR3 nucleotides: TGTGCCAGCAGCGTACTAGCGGTTAGAGATACGCAGTATTTT. This translates into CASSVLAVRDTQYF.

Only a few counts were recorded for this clone. The V and J genes are TRBV7-9 and TRBJ2-3; D is undetermined. The germline V and J ends were trimmed by 1 base and 6 bases, with 5 bases remaining between them. Germline loops: CDR1 SEHNR, CDR2 FQNEAQ (reference sequence). The CDR3 has 12 amino acids. CDR3 region: CASSLVSDTQYF. In DNA form, the CDR3 reads TGTGCCAGCAGCTTAGTGTCGGATACGCAGTATTTT.

The chain links TRBV5-6 to TRBJ1-2, with D unresolved. Germline values: CDR1 SGHDT, CDR2 YYEEEE. Trimming pared 3 bases from V and 3 bases from J, leaving 12 bases between. CDR3 size: 14 residues. The CDR3 is CASSWTGVDYGYTF. The CDR3 nucleotides read TGTGCCAGCAGCTGGACCGGGGTCGACTATGGCTACACCTTC.

This clone was seen only a few times. V gene TRBV6-1 combines with J gene TRBJ1-1; 9 bases map to TRBD1. CDR1 and CDR2 (germline): MNHNS, SASEGT. The CDR3 extends over 15 amino acids. Trimming took 1 base from V and 5 from J; bases not matched to a gene: 5. CDR3 nucleotide sequence: TGTGCCAGCAGTGAAGACGGGACAGGGTGGACTGAAGCTTTCTTT. It codes for CASSEDGTGWTEAFF.